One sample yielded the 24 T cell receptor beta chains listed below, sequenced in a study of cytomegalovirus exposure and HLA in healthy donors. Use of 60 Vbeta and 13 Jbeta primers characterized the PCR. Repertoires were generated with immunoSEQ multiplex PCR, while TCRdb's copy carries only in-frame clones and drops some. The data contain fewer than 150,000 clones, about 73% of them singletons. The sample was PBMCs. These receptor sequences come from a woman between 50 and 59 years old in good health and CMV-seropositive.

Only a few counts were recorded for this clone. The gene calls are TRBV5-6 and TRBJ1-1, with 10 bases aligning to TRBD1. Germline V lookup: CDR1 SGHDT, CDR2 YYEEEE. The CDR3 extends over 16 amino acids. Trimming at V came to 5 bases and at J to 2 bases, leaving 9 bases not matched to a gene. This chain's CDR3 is CASSPTGQGLNTEAFF. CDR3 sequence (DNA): TGTGCCAGCAGTCCGACGGGACAGGGGCTTAACACTGAAGCTTTCTTT.

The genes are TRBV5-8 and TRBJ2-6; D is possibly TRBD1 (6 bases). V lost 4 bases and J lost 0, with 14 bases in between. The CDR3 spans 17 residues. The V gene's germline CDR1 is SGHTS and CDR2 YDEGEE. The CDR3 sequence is CASSLNTGFSGANVLTF. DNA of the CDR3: TGTGCCAGCAGCCTCAATACAGGGTTCTCTGGGGCCAACGTCCTGACTTTC.

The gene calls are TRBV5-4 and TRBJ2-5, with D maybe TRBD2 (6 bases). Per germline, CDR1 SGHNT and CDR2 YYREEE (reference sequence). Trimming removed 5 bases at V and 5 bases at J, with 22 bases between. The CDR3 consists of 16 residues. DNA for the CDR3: TGTGCCAGCAGTCAACACGGAACGGGACGGGGGGAGACCCAGTACTTC. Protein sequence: CASSQHGTGRGETQYF.

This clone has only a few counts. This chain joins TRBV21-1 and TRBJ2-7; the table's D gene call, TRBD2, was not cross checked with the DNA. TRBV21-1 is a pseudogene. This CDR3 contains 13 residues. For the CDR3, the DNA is TGTGCCAGCCCTGAGGATGGTCCCTACGAGCAGTACTTC. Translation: CASPEDGPYEQYF.

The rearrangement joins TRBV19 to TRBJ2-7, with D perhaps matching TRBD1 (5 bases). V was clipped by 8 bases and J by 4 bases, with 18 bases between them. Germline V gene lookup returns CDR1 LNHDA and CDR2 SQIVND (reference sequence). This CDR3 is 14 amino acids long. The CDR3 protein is CASAQGIDTYEQYF. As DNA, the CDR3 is TGTGCCAGTGCCCAGGGAATAGACACTTACGAGCAGTACTTC.

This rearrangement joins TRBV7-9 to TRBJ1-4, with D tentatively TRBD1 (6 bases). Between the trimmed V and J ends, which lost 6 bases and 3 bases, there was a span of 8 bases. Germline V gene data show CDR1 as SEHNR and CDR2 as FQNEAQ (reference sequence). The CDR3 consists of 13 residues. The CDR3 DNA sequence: TGTGCCAGCAGGGGGGGGCCTAATGAAAAACTGTTTTTT. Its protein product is CASRGGPNEKLFF.

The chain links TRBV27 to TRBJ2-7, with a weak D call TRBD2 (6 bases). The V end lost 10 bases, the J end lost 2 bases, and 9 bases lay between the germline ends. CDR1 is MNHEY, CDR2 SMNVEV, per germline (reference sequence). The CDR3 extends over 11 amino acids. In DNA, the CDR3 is TGTGCCACCTCGGGGGCCTACGAGCAGTACTTC. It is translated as CATSGAYEQYF.

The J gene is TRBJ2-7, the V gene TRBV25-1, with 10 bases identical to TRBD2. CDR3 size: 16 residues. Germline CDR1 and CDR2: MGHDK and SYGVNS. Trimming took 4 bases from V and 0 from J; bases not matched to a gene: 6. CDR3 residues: CASSVWSGGASYEQYF. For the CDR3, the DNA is TGTGCCAGCAGTGTTTGGAGCGGGGGGGCCTCCTACGAGCAGTACTTC.

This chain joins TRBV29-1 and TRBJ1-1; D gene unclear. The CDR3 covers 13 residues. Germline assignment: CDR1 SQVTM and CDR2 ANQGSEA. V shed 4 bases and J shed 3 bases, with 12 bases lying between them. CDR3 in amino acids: CSVGSSGYTEAFF. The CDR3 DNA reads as TGCAGCGTTGGGTCTTCGGGTTACACTGAAGCTTTCTTT. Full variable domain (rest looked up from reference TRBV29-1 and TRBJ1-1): SAVISQKPSRDICQRGTSLTIQCQVDSQVTMMFWYRQQPGQSLTLIATANQGSEATYESGFVIDKFPISRPNLTFSTLTVSNMSPEDSSIYLCSVGSSGYTEAFFGQGTRLTVV.

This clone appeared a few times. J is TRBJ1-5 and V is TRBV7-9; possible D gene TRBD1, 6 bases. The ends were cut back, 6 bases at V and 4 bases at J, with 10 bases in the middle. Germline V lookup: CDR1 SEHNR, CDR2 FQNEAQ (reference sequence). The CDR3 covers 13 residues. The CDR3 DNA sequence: TGTGCCAGCAGTTCACAGGGTAATCAGCCCCAGCATTTT. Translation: CASSSQGNQPQHF.

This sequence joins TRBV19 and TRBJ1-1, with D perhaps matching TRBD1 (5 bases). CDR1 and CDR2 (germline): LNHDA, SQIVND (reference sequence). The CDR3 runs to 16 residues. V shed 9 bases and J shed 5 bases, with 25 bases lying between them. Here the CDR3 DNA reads TGTGCCAGCGGCCGGAAACGGGGGGAGATTGGGACTGAAGCTTTCTTT. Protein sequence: CASGRKRGEIGTEAFF.

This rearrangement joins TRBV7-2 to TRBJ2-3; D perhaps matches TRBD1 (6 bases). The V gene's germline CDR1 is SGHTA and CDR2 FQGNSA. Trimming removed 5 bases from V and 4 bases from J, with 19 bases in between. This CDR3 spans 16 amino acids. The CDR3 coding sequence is TGTGCCAGCAGCCTCCGGGACACCGTAGGTCCAGATACGCAGTATTTT. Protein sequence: CASSLRDTVGPDTQYF.

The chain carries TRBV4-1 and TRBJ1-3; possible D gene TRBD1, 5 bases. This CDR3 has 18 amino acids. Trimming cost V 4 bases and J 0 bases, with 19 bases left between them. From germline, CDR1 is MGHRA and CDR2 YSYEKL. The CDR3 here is CASSLAGKKWSSGNTIYF. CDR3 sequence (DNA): TGCGCCAGCAGCCTGGCAGGGAAGAAATGGAGCTCTGGAAACACCATATATTTT.

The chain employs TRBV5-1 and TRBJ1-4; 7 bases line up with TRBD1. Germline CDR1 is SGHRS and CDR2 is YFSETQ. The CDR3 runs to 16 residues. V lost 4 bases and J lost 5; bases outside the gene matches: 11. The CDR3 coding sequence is TGCGCCAGCAGCCCCGACAGGGACCGAGCCAATGAAAAACTGTTTTTT. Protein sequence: CASSPDRDRANEKLFF.

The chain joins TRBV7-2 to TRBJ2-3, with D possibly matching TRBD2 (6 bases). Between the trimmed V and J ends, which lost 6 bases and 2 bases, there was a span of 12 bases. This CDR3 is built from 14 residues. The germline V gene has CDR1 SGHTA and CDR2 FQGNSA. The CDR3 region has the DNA TGTGCCAGCAGTAGCGGTTCCTTCACAGATACGCAGTATTTT. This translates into CASSSGSFTDTQYF.

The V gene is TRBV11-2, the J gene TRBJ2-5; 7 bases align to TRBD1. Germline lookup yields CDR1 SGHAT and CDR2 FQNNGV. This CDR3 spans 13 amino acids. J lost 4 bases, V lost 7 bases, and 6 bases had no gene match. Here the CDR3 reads CASTLTGLETQYF. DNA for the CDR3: TGTGCCAGCACCCTGACAGGGCTAGAGACCCAGTACTTC. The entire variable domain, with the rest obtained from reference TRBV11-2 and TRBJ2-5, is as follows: EAGVAQSPRYKIIEKRQSVAFWCNPISGHATLYWYQQILGQGPKLLIQFQNNGVVDDSQLPKDRFSAERLKGVDSTLKIQPAKLEDSAVYLCASTLTGLETQYFGPGTRLLVL.

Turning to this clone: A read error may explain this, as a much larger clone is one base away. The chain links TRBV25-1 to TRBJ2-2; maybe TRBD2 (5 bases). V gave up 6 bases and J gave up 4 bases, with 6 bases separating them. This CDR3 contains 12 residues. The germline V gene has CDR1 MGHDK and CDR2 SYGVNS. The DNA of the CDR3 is TGTGCCAGCAGACGGGGCACCGGGGAGCTGTTTTTT. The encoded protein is CASRRGTGELFF.

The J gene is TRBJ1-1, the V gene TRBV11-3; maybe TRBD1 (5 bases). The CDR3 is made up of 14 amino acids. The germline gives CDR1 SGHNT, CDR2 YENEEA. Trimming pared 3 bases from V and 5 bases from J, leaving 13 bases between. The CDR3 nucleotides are TGTGCCAGCAGCTTCATGAGGGGAGGAACTGAAGCTTTCTTT. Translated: CASSFMRGGTEAFF.

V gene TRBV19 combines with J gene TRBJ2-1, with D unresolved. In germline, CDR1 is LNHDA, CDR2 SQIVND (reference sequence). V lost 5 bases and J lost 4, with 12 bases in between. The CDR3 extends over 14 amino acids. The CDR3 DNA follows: TGTGCCAGTAGTCCCAGTCTTTTGTACAATGAGCAGTTCTTC. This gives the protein CASSPSLLYNEQFF.

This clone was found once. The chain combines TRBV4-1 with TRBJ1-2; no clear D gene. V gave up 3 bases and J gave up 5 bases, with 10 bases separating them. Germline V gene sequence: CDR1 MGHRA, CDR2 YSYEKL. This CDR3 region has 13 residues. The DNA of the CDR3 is TGCGCCAGCAGCCACCCTTCGAGGTATGGCTACACCTTC. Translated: CASSHPSRYGYTF.

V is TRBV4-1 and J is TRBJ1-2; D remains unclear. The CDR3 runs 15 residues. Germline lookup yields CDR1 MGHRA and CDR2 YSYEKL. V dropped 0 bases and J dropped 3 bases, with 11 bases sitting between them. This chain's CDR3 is CASSQDLAGDYGYTF. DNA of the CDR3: TGCGCCAGCAGCCAAGATCTCGCCGGGGACTATGGCTACACCTTC.

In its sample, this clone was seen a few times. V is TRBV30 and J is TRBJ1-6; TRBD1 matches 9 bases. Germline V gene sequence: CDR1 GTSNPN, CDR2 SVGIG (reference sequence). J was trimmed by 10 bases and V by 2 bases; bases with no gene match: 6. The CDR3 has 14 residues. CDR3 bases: TGTGCCTGGAGTACGGGACAGGGTGAGTCACCCCTCCACTTT. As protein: CAWSTGQGESPLHF.

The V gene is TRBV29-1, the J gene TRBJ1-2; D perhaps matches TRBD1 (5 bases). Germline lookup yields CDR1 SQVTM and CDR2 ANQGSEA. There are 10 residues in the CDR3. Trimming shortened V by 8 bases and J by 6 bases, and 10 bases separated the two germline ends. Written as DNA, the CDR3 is TGCAGCCTGGCGGGGGATGGCTACACCTTC. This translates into CSLAGDGYTF.

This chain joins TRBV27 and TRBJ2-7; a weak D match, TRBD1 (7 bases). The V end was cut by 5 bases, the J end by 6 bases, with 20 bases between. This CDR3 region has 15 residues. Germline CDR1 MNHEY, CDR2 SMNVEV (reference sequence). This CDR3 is CASSPTRTGGVEQYF. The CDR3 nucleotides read TGTGCCAGCAGTCCGACAAGGACAGGAGGGGTCGAGCAGTACTTC.